This T cell receptor (beta chain) was sequenced for a study of shared clonotypes between healthy human individuals. Study outcomes and limitations: Clonotype sharing among donors, it was expected, would be affected by sequencing depth. Rarefaction analysis demonstrated incomplete sorted-subset sequencing notwithstanding large depth.

Naive CD8 cells comprised CD45RO-negative, CCR7-positively selected cells, excluding terminally differentiated effector memory CD45RA+ cells. HIV-negative, healthy adults without recent acute infections or vaccinations were the donors. V was trimmed by 5 bases and J by 5 bases, leaving 10 bases between them. CDR3 length equals 13 residues. Germline CDR1 MGHRA, CDR2 YSYEKL. Deep-level running was used for the assay. The assay was immunoSEQ multiplex PCR, and TCRdb's table has in-frame clones only and misses some. The sample carries about 700,000 clones, about 90% recorded once. Worth noting for this clone: Its cognate antigen is unknown.

Sequences were obtained from naive CD8+ T cells sorted from blood. The chain links TRBV4-1 to TRBJ2-1, with D tentatively TRBD2 (6 bases). The receptor's source is a man aged 30-40 years in good health. The CDR3, as DNA: TGCGCCAGCAGCTCGGGACTGAACAATGAGCAGTTCTTC. Amino acid sequence: CASSSGLNNEQFF.